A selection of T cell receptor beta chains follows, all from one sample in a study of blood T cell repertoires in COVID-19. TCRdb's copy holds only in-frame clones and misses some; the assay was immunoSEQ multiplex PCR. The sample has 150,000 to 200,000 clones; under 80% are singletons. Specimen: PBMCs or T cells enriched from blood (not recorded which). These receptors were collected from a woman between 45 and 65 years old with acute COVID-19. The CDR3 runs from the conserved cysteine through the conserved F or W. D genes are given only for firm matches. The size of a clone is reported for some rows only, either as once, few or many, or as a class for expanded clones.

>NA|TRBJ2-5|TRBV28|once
TGTGCCAGCAGTTTATATCCCGGGCAAGAGACCCAGTACTTC
CASSLYPGQETQYF
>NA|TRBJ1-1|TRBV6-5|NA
TGTGCCAGCAGTCAAAACAGGGACACTGAAGCTTTCTTT
CASSQNRDTEAFF
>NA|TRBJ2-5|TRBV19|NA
TGTGCCAGTAGGCGGAGCGAGTCCTGGGAGACCCAGTACTTC
CASRRSESWETQYF
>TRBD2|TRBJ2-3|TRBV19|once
TGTGCCAGTAGGGGGGGGGACCGCACAGATACGCAGTATTTT
CASRGGDRTDTQYF
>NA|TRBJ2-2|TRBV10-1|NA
TGCGCCAGCAGTGACTACGAGAACACCGGGGAGCTGTTTTTT
CASSDYENTGELFF
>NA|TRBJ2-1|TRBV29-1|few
TGCAGCGTTGAAGGGACACCGTACAATGAGCAGTTCTTC
CSVEGTPYNEQFF
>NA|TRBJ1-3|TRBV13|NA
TGTGCCAGCAGCGGGACGGACTATCGCTATGCAAACACCATATATTTT
CASSGTDYRYANTIYF
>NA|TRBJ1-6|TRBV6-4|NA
TGTGCCAGCAGTGAGGGCAGGGATTCACCCCTCCACTTT
CASSEGRDSPLHF
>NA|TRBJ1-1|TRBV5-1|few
TGCGCCAGCAGCCCAGGACTCGGGGTCACTGAAGCTTTCTTT
CASSPGLGVTEAFF
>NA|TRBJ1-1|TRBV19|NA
TGTGCCAGTAGGGTTTACAACCAGAACACTGAAGCTTTCTTT
CASRVYNQNTEAFF
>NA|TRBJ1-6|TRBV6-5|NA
TGTGCCAGCAGGATTACAGATTTTTTGACACCCCTCCACTTT
CASRITDFLTPLHF
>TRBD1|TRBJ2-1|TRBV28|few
TGTGCCAGCAGTCAACAGGGGTATGAGCAGTTCTTC
CASSQQGYEQFF
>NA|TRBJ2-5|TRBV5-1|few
TGCGCCAGCAGCGATAGACAGGAGACCCAGTACTTC
CASSDRQETQYF
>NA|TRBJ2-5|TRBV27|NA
TGTGCCAGCAGTTTATCTGGGCCCTGGGAGACCCAGTACTTC
CASSLSGPWETQYF
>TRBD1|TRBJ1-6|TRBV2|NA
TGTGCCAGCAGTCGGGACAGGGAAGGGGGTTATAATTCACCCCTCCACTTT
CASSRDREGGYNSPLHF
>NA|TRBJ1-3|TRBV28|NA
TGTGCCAGTGGGGAGGTTTCTATCTCTGGAAACACCATATATTTT
CASGEVSISGNTIYF
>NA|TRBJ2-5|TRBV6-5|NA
TGTGCCAGCAGCGCAGGCTGGGAGACCCAGTACTTC
CASSAGWETQYF
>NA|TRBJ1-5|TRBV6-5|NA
TGTGCCAGCCGCGGAATCAATCAGCCCCAGCATTTT
CASRGINQPQHF
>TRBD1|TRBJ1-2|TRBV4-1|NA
TGCGCCAGCAGCCAAGGGCAATGGACAGGGTCCTATGGCTACACCTTC
CASSQGQWTGSYGYTF
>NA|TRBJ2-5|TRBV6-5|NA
TGTGCCAGCAACTCAGGGAGGGAGACCCAGTACTTC
CASNSGRETQYF
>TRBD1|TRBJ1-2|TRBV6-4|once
TGTGCCAGCAGAGGGACAGGGGGCAGCCTGGACTATGGCTACACCTTC
CASRGTGGSLDYGYTF
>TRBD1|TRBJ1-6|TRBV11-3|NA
TGTGCCAGCAGCCAAGGGGACAGTAATTCACCCCTCCACTTT
CASSQGDSNSPLHF
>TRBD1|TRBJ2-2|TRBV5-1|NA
TGCGCCAGCAGCTTGGAAGGGACAGTGAACACCGGGGAGCTGTTTTTT
CASSLEGTVNTGELFF
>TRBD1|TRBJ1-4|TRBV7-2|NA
TGTGCCAGCAGCTTAGTAAGGGGACAGGGGTCGGAAAAACTGTTTTTT
CASSLVRGQGSEKLFF
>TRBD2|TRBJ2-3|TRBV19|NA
TGTGCCAGTAGTATAGATCGATCTAGCGGTACGCAGTATTTT
CASSIDRSSGTQYF
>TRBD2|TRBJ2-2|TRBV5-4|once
TGTGCCAGCAGCTTCGCGGGGGGGCCTGGGGCCGGGGAGCTGTTTTTT
CASSFAGGPGAGELFF
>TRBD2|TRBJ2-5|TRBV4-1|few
TGCGCCAGCAGCCAAGAGAGCGGACTAGCGGGCGGGGAAGAGACCCAGTACTTC
CASSQESGLAGGEETQYF
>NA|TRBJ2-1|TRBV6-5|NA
TGTGCCAGCACGCGTCGAGGAGGCAGCGTGAATGAGCAGTTCTTC
CASTRRGGSVNEQFF
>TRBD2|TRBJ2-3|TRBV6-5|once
TGTGCCAGCAGTTACACTAGCACTAGTCCGGGGGGTACGCAGTATTTT
CASSYTSTSPGGTQYF
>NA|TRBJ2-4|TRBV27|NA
TGTGCCAGCGGCGGATTATTAGCCAAAAACATTCAGTACTTC
CASGGLLAKNIQYF
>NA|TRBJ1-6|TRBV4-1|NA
TGCGCCAGCAGCCATGACGACGGCGGCAATTCACCCCTCCACTTT
CASSHDDGGNSPLHF
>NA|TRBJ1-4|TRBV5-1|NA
TGCGCCAGCAGCTTTCTGGGAGCAACTAATGAAAAACTGTTTTTT
CASSFLGATNEKLFF
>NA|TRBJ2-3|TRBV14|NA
TGTGCCAGCAGCACGCGAACCCTAGCCACAGATACGCAGTATTTT
CASSTRTLATDTQYF
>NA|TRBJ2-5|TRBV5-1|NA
TGCGCCAGCAGCTCTCCCCGGGGGGCTGAAGAGACCCAGTACTTC
CASSSPRGAEETQYF
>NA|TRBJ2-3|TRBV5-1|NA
TGCGCCAGCAGCCCCCTTCGGGGGGCTAGCACAGATACGCAGTATTTT
CASSPLRGASTDTQYF
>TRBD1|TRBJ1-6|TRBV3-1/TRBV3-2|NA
TGTGCCAGCAGCCAGAAAGGACAGGGCAGAAATTCACCCCTCCACTTT
CASSQKGQGRNSPLHF
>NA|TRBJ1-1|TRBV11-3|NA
TGTGCCAGCAGCTCTCAGAGAACCTACTCGGGAGGGAACACTGAAGCTTTCTTT
CASSSQRTYSGGNTEAFF
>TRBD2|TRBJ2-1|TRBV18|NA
TGTGCCAGCTCACCACCAGCGGGGGGTAACAATGAGCAGTTCTTC
CASSPPAGGNNEQFF
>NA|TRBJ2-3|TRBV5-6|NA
TGTGCCAGCAGCTTGCCGAGCACAGATACGCAGTATTTT
CASSLPSTDTQYF
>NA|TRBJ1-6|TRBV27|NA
TGTGCCAGTCGACAGGAAAGCTCCTATAATTCACCCCTCCACTTT
CASRQESSYNSPLHF
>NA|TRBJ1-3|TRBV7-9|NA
TGTGCCAGCAGCTTAATAGTCGGAAACACCATATATTTT
CASSLIVGNTIYF
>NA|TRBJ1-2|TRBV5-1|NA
TGCGCCAGCAGTACGAGCTTCGAAGCTAACTATGGCTACACCTTC
CASSTSFEANYGYTF
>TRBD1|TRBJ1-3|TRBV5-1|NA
TGCGCCAGCAGCTTGGCCTCCGGGACAGGGTCTGGAAACACCATATATTTT
CASSLASGTGSGNTIYF
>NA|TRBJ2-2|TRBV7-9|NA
TGTGCCAGCAGCTTAAGGTCAGGGGCTAAGGCCGGGGAGCTGTTTTTT
CASSLRSGAKAGELFF
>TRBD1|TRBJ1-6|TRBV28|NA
TGTGCCAGCAGTTCCCACCCGGGACAGTATAATTCACCCCTCCACTTT
CASSSHPGQYNSPLHF
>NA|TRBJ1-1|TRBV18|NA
TGTGCCAGCTCACCACCCACAGGGCCGAACACTGAAGCTTTCTTT
CASSPPTGPNTEAFF
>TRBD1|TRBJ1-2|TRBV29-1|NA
TGCAGCGTTGAATCCAGGGGGCTGTATGGCTACACCTTC
CSVESRGLYGYTF